Shown below are 16 T cell receptor beta chains from a single sample sequenced in a study of T cell clonality in common variable immunodeficiency. Clones were read by immunoSEQ multiplex PCR, and TCRdb kept only the in-frame ones, dropping some. The repertoire yields over 35,000 clones, none seen only once; the top ten contain about 0.68%. The sequenced material came from peripheral blood mononuclear cells. The source is a person aged 18 to 75 in good health.

Ten or more counts support this clone. The sequence runs out 3 residues before the end of the CDR3; the remainder is reconstructed from the germline J gene. The chain employs TRBV19 and TRBJ1-5, with 7 bases fitting TRBD1. The germline V gene encodes CDR1 LNHDA and CDR2 SQIVND (reference sequence). J lost 0 bases, V lost 5 bases, and 4 bases had no gene match. This CDR3 contains 15 residues. The CDR3 protein is CASSAGQVSNQPQHF. Partial CDR3 DNA: TGTGCCAGTAGTGCCGGACAGGTTAGCAATCAGCCC.

Ten or more counts support this clone. The CDR3 end is not reached by the read, which stops 3 residues before it; the germline J gene fills it in. The chain uses TRBV7-6 and TRBJ1-3; D is possibly TRBD1 (6 bases). The CDR3 contains 14 residues. V lost 6 bases and J 4 bases, leaving 13 bases between the germline ends. Per the germline V gene, CDR1 is SGHVS and CDR2 is FNYEAQ. The chain's CDR3 is CASRPGGGGNTIYF. CDR3 DNA (partial): TGTGCCAGCAGACCCGGCGGGGGCGGAAACACC.

This clone occurred many times. Sequencing ends 3 residues short of the CDR3 end; the germline J gene provides the rest. The chain employs TRBV4-1 and TRBJ1-2, with D unresolved. Per germline, CDR1 MGHRA and CDR2 YSYEKL. V shed 0 bases and J shed 7 bases, with 6 bases lying between them. The CDR3 extends over 12 amino acids. The CDR3 DNA, read in part, is TGCGCCAGCAGCCAAGATATCTCTGGC. It codes for CASSQDISG. The full CDR3 protein is CASSQDISGYTF.

This clone was counted at least ten times. Read coverage stops 3 residues before the CDR3 terminus; the germline J gene supplies the remainder. V and J are TRBV6-4 and TRBJ2-3; D is unresolved. V lost 6 bases to trimming and J lost 0 bases, with 22 bases between them. CDR3 size: 18 residues. Germline V gene lookup returns CDR1 MRHNA and CDR2 SNTAGT. Here the CDR3 reads CASRDHPGGGSSTDTQYF. Partial CDR3 DNA: TGTGCCAGCAGAGACCACCCTGGTGGCGGCTCTAGCACAGATACG.

This clone has a count of ten or more. The read terminates 3 residues ahead of where the CDR3 ends, so the germline J gene completes it. The chain uses TRBV7-6 and TRBJ1-6; TRBD1 matches at 8 bases. With V trimmed by 7 bases and J by 9 bases, 5 bases remained unmatched. CDR1 and CDR2 from the germline V gene are SGHVS and FNYEAQ. The CDR3 consists of 13 residues. CDR3 DNA, as far as it was read: TGTGCCAGCACAGGGGGCGAAGGTTCACCC. This gives the protein CASTGGEGSP. The CDR3 reads in full as CASTGGEGSPLHF. Full variable domain (rest looked up from reference TRBV7-6 and TRBJ1-6): GAGVSQSPRYKVTKRGQDVALRCDPISGHVSLYWYRQALGQGPEFLTYFNYEAQQDKSGLPNDRFSAERPEGSISTLTIQRTEQRDSAMYRCASTGGEGSPLHFGNGTRLTVT.

This clone was counted many times. The read falls 3 residues short of the CDR3 end, and the missing part is taken from the germline J gene. This rearrangement joins TRBV19 to TRBJ1-4; the D gene is possibly TRBD1 (6 bases). The CDR3 is 14 residues long. The germline CDR1 and CDR2 sequences are LNHDA and SQIVND (reference sequence). V lost 6 bases and J 5 bases, leaving 13 bases between the germline ends. The sequenced part of the CDR3 DNA is TGTGCCAGTAGGAAGACAGGATCGAATGAAAAA. Its protein product is CASRKTGSNEK. The full-length CDR3 reads as CASRKTGSNEKLFF. Based on the CDR3 plus reference TRBV19 and TRBJ1-4, the full variable domain is DGGITQSPKYLFRKEGQNVTLSCEQNLNHDAMYWYRQDPGQGLRLIYYSQIVNDFQKGDIAEGYSVSREKKESFPLTVTSAQKNPTAFYLCASRKTGSNEKLFFGSGTQLSVL.

This clone was seen repeatedly, ten times or more. The sequenced fragment ends 3 residues before the CDR3 boundary, so the rest is inferred from the germline J gene. V usage is TRBV5-1 and J usage is TRBJ2-7, with 8 bases matching TRBD1. The CDR3 consists of 14 residues. Looked up from germline, CDR1 is SGHRS and CDR2 is YFSETQ. V dropped 3 bases and J dropped 2; count of bases not matched to a gene: 4. The sequenced CDR3 bases are TGCGCCAGCAGCTCGACAGGGGTGCCCTACGAG. Protein product: CASSSTGVPYE. In full, the CDR3 is CASSSTGVPYEQYF.

This clone was seen ten or more times. The read terminates 3 residues ahead of where the CDR3 ends, so the germline J gene completes it. The chain recombines TRBV5-1 with TRBJ2-5, with 10 bases aligning to TRBD1. Germline V gene data show CDR1 as SGHRS and CDR2 as YFSETQ. V gave up 5 bases and J gave up 4 bases; unmatched junction bases: 5. CDR3 length equals 14 residues. CDR3: CASSLWTGGETQYF. CDR3 DNA, as far as it was read: TGCGCCAGCAGTTTATGGACAGGGGGAGAGACC.

This clone showed up many times. The read falls 3 residues short of the CDR3 end, and the missing part is taken from the germline J gene. This chain links TRBV4-2 with TRBJ2-1; tentative D call: TRBD1 (5 bases). Germline CDR1 reads LGHNA; CDR2 reads YNFKEQ. This CDR3 contains 13 residues. Trimming pared 4 bases from V and 7 bases from J, leaving 11 bases between. The covered CDR3 bases are TGTGCCAGCAGCCCGGAACAGGAGAATGAG. This codes for CASSPEQENE. The whole CDR3 sequence is CASSPEQENEQFF.

This clone was seen repeatedly, ten times or more. Coverage ceases 3 residues before the CDR3 finishes, and the germline J gene fills in the end. The V and J genes are TRBV14 and TRBJ1-6; the match to TRBD1 covers 7 bases. The CDR3 contains 14 residues. Germline values: CDR1 SGHDN, CDR2 FVKESK. J gave up 10 bases and V 3 bases, and 6 bases lay outside the gene matches. Partial CDR3 DNA: TGTGCCAGCAGCCACGACAGGGTAATATCACCC. Translating gives CASSHDRVISP. The complete CDR3 sequence is CASSHDRVISPLHF.

This clone was observed many times. The sequenced fragment ends 3 residues before the CDR3 boundary, so the rest is inferred from the germline J gene. This chain joins TRBV29-1 and TRBJ2-7, with a weak D call TRBD1 (5 bases). The germline gives CDR1 SQVTM, CDR2 ANQGSEA. The CDR3 totals 13 residues. Trimming removed 2 bases from V and 1 base from J, with 9 bases in between. CDR3 in amino acids: CSVELGQSYEQYF. CDR3 bases read: TGCAGCGTTGAATTAGGACAATCCTACGAG.

With respect to this clone: The read ends 3 residues before the CDR3 terminus; that terminus is restored from the germline J gene. The chain has TRBV11-2 and TRBJ2-7; unclear D gene. The V end was cut by 5 bases, the J end by 6 bases, with 14 bases between. The CDR3 runs to 13 residues. The V gene's germline CDR1 is SGHAT and CDR2 FQNNGV. CDR3 residues: CASSASRLLEQYF. CDR3 bases read: TGTGCCAGCAGCGCCTCGCGTTTGCTCGAG.

This clone was seen many times. The read terminates 3 residues before the CDR3 end, so the remaining end is supplied by the germline J gene. The chain couples TRBV12-3 or TRBV12-4 to TRBJ1-2, with 8 bases aligning to TRBD1. This CDR3 spans 15 amino acids. V lost 4 bases and J lost 7; bases outside the gene matches: 11. The CDR3 sequence is CASSSGGQGVGGYTF. CDR3 bases read: TGTGCCAGCAGTTCGGGCGGACAGGGTGTTGGTGGC.

This clone was counted at least ten times. The observed sequence ends 3 residues before the CDR3 terminus, with the missing tail filled in from the germline J gene. The V and J genes are TRBV4-1 and TRBJ1-2; D perhaps matches TRBD1 (5 bases). CDR3 length: 16 amino acids. Trimming cost V 0 bases and J 3 bases, with 14 bases left between them. CDR1 MGHRA and CDR2 YSYEKL come from the germline V gene. The chain's CDR3 is CASSQEEGRLYYGYTF. The sequenced CDR3 bases are TGCGCCAGCAGCCAAGAGGAGGGGCGTCTGTACTATGGC.

This clone has ten or more counts. Read coverage stops 3 residues before the CDR3 terminus; the germline J gene supplies the remainder. The chain couples TRBV2 to TRBJ2-5; 15 bases map to TRBD2. The V and J ends lost 6 bases and 5 bases, in that order; junction bases with no gene match: 1. The V gene's germline CDR1 is SNHLY and CDR2 FYNNEI. This CDR3 is built from 14 residues. The sequenced part of the CDR3 DNA is TGTGCCAGCAGCGGACTAGCGGGAGGGGAGACC. Protein: CASSGLAGGET. In full, the CDR3 is CASSGLAGGETQYF. Full variable domain (outside the CDR3, taken from reference TRBV2 and TRBJ2-5): EPEVTQTPSHQVTQMGQEVILRCVPISNHLYFYWYRQILGQKVEFLVSFYNNEISEKSEIFDDQFSVERPDGSNFTLKIRSTKLEDSAMYFCASSGLAGGETQYFGPGTRLLVL.

This clone appeared many times. The CDR3 is cut off 3 residues early in the read; its end comes from the germline J gene. The chain recombines TRBV4-1 with TRBJ2-7; possible D gene TRBD2, 6 bases. Trimming removed 5 bases from V and 3 bases from J, with 17 bases in between. The CDR3 is 15 amino acids. Germline V gene sequence: CDR1 MGHRA, CDR2 YSYEKL. The sequenced part of the CDR3 DNA is TGCGCCAGCAGCGGCCGGGACTCCAAGAGCTACGAG. This gives the protein CASSGRDSKSYE. The entire CDR3 protein is CASSGRDSKSYEQYF.